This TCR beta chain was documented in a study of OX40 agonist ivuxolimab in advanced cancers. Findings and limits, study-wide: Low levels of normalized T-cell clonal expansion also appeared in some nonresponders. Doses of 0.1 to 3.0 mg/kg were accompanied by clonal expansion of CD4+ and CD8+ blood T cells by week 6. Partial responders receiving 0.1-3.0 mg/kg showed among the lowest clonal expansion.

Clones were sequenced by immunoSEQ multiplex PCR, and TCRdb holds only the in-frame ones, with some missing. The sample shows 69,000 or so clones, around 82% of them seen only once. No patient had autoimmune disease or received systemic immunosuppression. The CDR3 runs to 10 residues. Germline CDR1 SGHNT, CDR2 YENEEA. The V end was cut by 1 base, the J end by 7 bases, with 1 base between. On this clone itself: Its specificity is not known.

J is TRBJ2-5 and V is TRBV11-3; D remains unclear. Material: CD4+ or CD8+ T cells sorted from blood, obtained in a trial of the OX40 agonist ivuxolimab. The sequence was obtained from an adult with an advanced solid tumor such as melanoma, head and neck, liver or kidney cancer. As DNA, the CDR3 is TGTGCCAGCAGCTTAGGGACCCAGTACTTC. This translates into CASSLGTQYF.